These 29 T cell receptor beta chains originate from one sample sequenced in a study of graft-versus-host responses after intestinal transplantation. The method was immunoSEQ multiplex PCR; TCRdb's version includes in-frame clones alone and lacks a portion of them. The data show 12,000 or so clones, about 80% seen once. The specimen was PBMCs, collected around 490 days after intestinal transplant. The receptor set was obtained from a human patient who received an intestinal transplant, so some T cells may come from the graft donor.

V usage is TRBV5-1 and J usage is TRBJ2-2; TRBD1 might be the D (6 bases). Germline CDR1 and CDR2: SGHRS and YFSETQ. The CDR3 is made up of 15 amino acids. V lost 3 bases and J 3 bases, leaving 12 bases between the germline ends. The CDR3: CASSSRGKDTGELFF. CDR3 sequence (DNA): TGCGCCAGCAGCTCCAGGGGTAAGGACACCGGGGAGCTGTTTTTT.

This clone came up a few times. The chain links TRBV6-5 to TRBJ2-7, with D perhaps TRBD2 (6 bases). Germline assignment: CDR1 MNHEY and CDR2 SVGAGI. V lost 2 bases to trimming and J lost 3 bases, with 17 bases between them. The CDR3 extends over 16 amino acids. The CDR3 sequence: CASSYPTAQGLYEQYF. In nucleotides, the CDR3 is TGTGCCAGCAGTTACCCGACCGCCCAGGGACTCTACGAGCAGTACTTC.

The chain combines TRBV6-5 with TRBJ2-7, with 14 bases lining up with TRBD2. The V and J ends lost 6 bases and 5 bases, in that order; junction bases with no gene match: 6. The CDR3 consists of 15 residues. The germline gives CDR1 MNHEY, CDR2 SVGAGI. The CDR3 sequence is CASSRGLAGADEQYF. The CDR3 nucleotides are TGTGCCAGCAGCCGGGGACTAGCGGGAGCTGACGAGCAGTACTTC.

The chain is built from TRBV21-1 and TRBJ2-1; the table gives TRBD2 as D, unverified against the DNA. TRBV21-1 constitutes a pseudogene. This CDR3 spans 15 amino acids. Written as DNA, the CDR3 is TGTGCCAGCAGAACCGGGACTAGCGGTTACAATGAGCAGTTCTTC. Translated, it gives CASRTGTSGYNEQFF.

The chain couples TRBV6-4 to TRBJ2-2, with 9 bases that match TRBD1. The CDR3 is 14 amino acids. From germline, CDR1 is MRHNA and CDR2 SNTAGT. Germline trimming cut 4 bases from V and 3 bases from J; bases unmatched to any gene: 0. For the CDR3, the DNA is TGTGCCAGCAGTGGGACAGGGGACACCGGGGAGCTGTTTTTT. It yields the protein CASSGTGDTGELFF.

This clone has only one observation. This chain joins TRBV28 and TRBJ2-1, with 10 bases matching TRBD2. Trimming took 5 bases from V and 3 from J; bases not matched to a gene: 4. Germline-derived CDR1 and CDR2 are MDHEN and SYDVKM. The CDR3 has 15 residues. The CDR3 loop is CASSLAGALYNEQFF. CDR3 sequence (DNA): TGTGCCAGCAGTCTAGCGGGAGCTCTCTACAATGAGCAGTTCTTC.

The V gene is TRBV4-2, the J gene TRBJ1-1, with D unresolved. CDR1 LGHNA and CDR2 YNFKEQ come from the germline V gene. Trimming removed 3 bases from V and 2 bases from J, with 13 bases in between. The CDR3 totals 15 residues. The CDR3 DNA reads TGTGCCAGCAGCCACCACCAGGCCACTAACACTGAAGCTTTCTTT. Its protein is CASSHHQATNTEAFF.

The chain has TRBV18 and TRBJ2-7, with D perhaps TRBD2 (5 bases). This CDR3 has 15 residues. Looked up from germline, CDR1 is KGHSH and CDR2 is LQKENI. The ends were cut back, 2 bases at V and 2 bases at J, with 13 bases in the middle. The CDR3 loop reads CASSPIERSPYEQYF. The CDR3 DNA follows: TGTGCCAGCTCACCAATTGAGCGGAGCCCCTACGAGCAGTACTTC.

This rearrangement joins TRBV28 to TRBJ2-7; 8 bases agree with TRBD1. The CDR3 length is 16 residues. In germline, CDR1 is MDHEN, CDR2 SYDVKM. V gave up 3 bases and J gave up 3 bases; unmatched junction bases: 10. CDR3 loop: CASSFLGQGRGYEQYF. CDR3 DNA sequence: TGTGCCAGCAGTTTCCTTGGACAGGGACGAGGCTACGAGCAGTACTTC.

V is TRBV29-1 and J is TRBJ2-3, with 11 positions matching TRBD1. Germline-derived CDR1 and CDR2 are SQVTM and ANQGSEA. This CDR3 comprises 14 residues. With 7 bases clipped from V and 5 bases from J, the junction kept 8 bases outside the gene matches. Here the CDR3 reads CSARTGGAKDTQYF. CDR3 nucleotide sequence: TGCAGCGCTCGGACAGGGGGCGCGAAAGATACGCAGTATTTT.

The V gene is TRBV9, the J gene TRBJ1-1; 8 positions agree with TRBD1. From germline, CDR1 is SGDLS and CDR2 YYNGEE. V lost 4 bases, J lost 1 base, and 9 bases stayed unmatched. This CDR3 is 16 amino acids long. The CDR3 nucleotides read TGTGCCAGCAGCCCACACACGGGACAGGAGAACACTGAAGCTTTCTTT. Protein product: CASSPHTGQENTEAFF.

This clone has only one observation. The chain has TRBV6-5 and TRBJ1-4; TRBD1 matches at 7 bases. The V gene end was trimmed by 5 bases and the J gene end by 4 bases; junction bases not matched to a gene: 7. This CDR3 is built from 15 residues. Germline V lookup: CDR1 MNHEY, CDR2 SVGAGI. CDR3 DNA: TGTGCCAGCAGTCGCAAGACAGGGTTTAATGAAAAACTGTTTTTT. Protein product: CASSRKTGFNEKLFF.

V gene TRBV29-1 combines with J gene TRBJ2-5; the D gene is possibly TRBD1 (5 bases). V was trimmed by 4 bases and J by 1 base, leaving 13 bases between them. The CDR3 contains 14 residues. Germline lookup yields CDR1 SQVTM and CDR2 ANQGSEA. CDR3 region: CSVVFVRAQETQYF. In DNA, the CDR3 is TGCAGCGTTGTCTTTGTCAGGGCCCAAGAGACCCAGTACTTC.

The chain is built from TRBV6-6 and TRBJ2-7; 8 positions match TRBD2. The germline gives CDR1 MNHNY, CDR2 SVGAGI (reference sequence). This CDR3 comprises 15 residues. V shed 6 bases, J shed 0 bases, and the junction held 7 bases outside the gene matches. DNA for the CDR3: TGTGCCAGCAGCCGCGGGAGGAGAAGCTCCTACGAGCAGTACTTC. This sequence encodes CASSRGRRSSYEQYF.

J is TRBJ1-2 and V is TRBV6-1; 10 bases align to TRBD1. CDR1 is MNHNS, CDR2 SASEGT, per germline. This CDR3 contains 17 residues. V gave up 4 bases and J gave up 8 bases; unmatched junction bases: 16. As DNA, the CDR3 is TGTGCCAGCAGTGCTGTCCCGGGACAGGGGCCGACCCGAGGCTACACCTTC. Residues: CASSAVPGQGPTRGYTF.

V and J are TRBV27 and TRBJ2-3, with 7 positions matching TRBD2. Losses at the gene ends were 10 bases for V and 4 bases for J; bases not matched to a gene: 11. This CDR3 contains 14 residues. Germline V gene lookup returns CDR1 MNHEY and CDR2 SMNVEV (reference sequence). CDR3 sequence (DNA): TGTGCCACCCTTTCCTTCCTAGCGGCAGATACGCAGTATTTT. Translated: CATLSFLAADTQYF.

The chain employs TRBV9 and TRBJ2-3; D is ambiguous. The germline CDR1 and CDR2 sequences are SGDLS and YYNGEE. The CDR3 has 13 amino acids. Trimming took off 4 bases at V and 4 bases at J, with 10 bases between the two ends. Written as DNA, the CDR3 is TGTGCCAGCAGCCCCTCTGGAGCAGATACGCAGTATTTT. Residues: CASSPSGADTQYF.

The genes are TRBV6-1 and TRBJ2-7; TRBD2 aligns across 7 bases. Trimming cost V 6 bases and J 4 bases; bases outside gene matches: 6. CDR1 is MNHNS and CDR2 is SASEGT in the germline V gene. The CDR3 totals 13 residues. The DNA of the CDR3 is TGTGCCAGCAGGGCGAGGGAGGGGTACGAGCAGTACTTC. Translating it yields CASRAREGYEQYF.

The chain couples TRBV5-1 to TRBJ2-7; 11 bases map to TRBD1. The CDR3 has 14 residues. Germline CDR1 reads SGHRS; CDR2 reads YFSETQ. The junction had 3 bases not matched to a gene; V was cut back by 4 bases and J by 3 bases. The CDR3 spells CASSRGTGGYEQYF. The CDR3 region has the DNA TGCGCCAGCAGCCGTGGGACAGGGGGCTACGAGCAGTACTTC.

J is TRBJ2-7 and V is TRBV30, with 10 bases that match TRBD2. Trimming took 4 bases from V and 6 from J; bases not matched to a gene: 21. The CDR3 loop spans 18 amino acids. CDR1 is GTSNPN and CDR2 is SVGIG in the germline V gene (reference sequence). Here the CDR3 DNA reads TGTGCCTGGATCGAAAAGGGGCTAGCGGGAGCGGTACGCGGCGAGCAGTACTTC. This translates into CAWIEKGLAGAVRGEQYF. Together with reference TRBV30 and TRBJ2-7, the CDR3 gives the full variable domain: SQTIHQWPATLVQPVGSPLSLECTVEGTSNPNLYWYRQAAGRGLQLLFYSVGIGQISSEVPQNLSASRPQDRQFILSSKKLLLSDSGFYLCAWIEKGLAGAVRGEQYFGPGTRLTVT.

The gene calls are TRBV19 and TRBJ2-7; TRBD1 matches at 7 bases. V lost 5 bases to trimming and J lost 4 bases; unmatched junction nucleotides: 5. Germline V CDR1 and CDR2: LNHDA, SQIVND (reference sequence). CDR3 length equals 13 residues. CDR3 protein: CASSSGQDYEQYF. CDR3 nucleotides: TGTGCCAGTAGTTCCGGACAGGATTACGAGCAGTACTTC.

This clone appeared a few times. The V call is TRBV10-3, the J call TRBJ2-1, with a possible D match to TRBD2 (6 bases). Looked up from germline, CDR1 is ENHRY and CDR2 is SYGVKD. The V gene lost 3 bases and the J gene lost 7 bases, with 16 bases spanning the gap. There are 15 residues in the CDR3. In DNA form, the CDR3 reads TGTGCCATCAGTGACAGGTCGGCTCGGGGGAATGAGCAGTTCTTC. Its protein is CAISDRSARGNEQFF.

The DNA for the CDR3 is TGTGCCAGCAGTAAATTGACTAGCGGGCCGAACACCGGGGAGCTGTTTTTT. Protein product: CASSKLTSGPNTGELFF. The chain joins TRBV5-5 to TRBJ2-2; 10 bases match TRBD2. Germline V gene lookup returns CDR1 SGHKS and CDR2 YYEKEE (reference sequence). The CDR3 loop spans 17 amino acids. V was clipped by 5 bases and J by 0 bases; unmatched bases: 7.

The chain is built from TRBV7-9 and TRBJ2-1; no clear D. This CDR3 comprises 13 residues. The V gene's germline CDR1 is SEHNR and CDR2 FQNEAQ (reference sequence). Between the trimmed V and J ends, which lost 0 bases and 16 bases, there was a span of 16 bases. The CDR3 is CASSLALGSISFF. The CDR3 DNA reads as TGTGCCAGCAGCTTAGCGCTGGGATCGATATCTTTCTTC.

DNA for the CDR3: TGTGCCAGCAGCTTCAAGCCCAGCGGGGTTAACACCGGGGAGCTGTTTTTT. Protein sequence: CASSFKPSGVNTGELFF. The J gene is TRBJ2-2, the V gene TRBV7-9; 7 positions agree with TRBD2. The germline gives CDR1 SEHNR, CDR2 FQNEAQ (reference sequence). Trimming removed 3 bases from V and 2 bases from J; junction bases left unmatched: 9. The CDR3 has 17 amino acids.

This CDR3 is CASSSQTGINEKLFF. The CDR3 DNA is TGTGCCAGCAGCTCTCAGACAGGGATTAATGAAAAACTGTTTTTT. The rearrangement links TRBV9 to TRBJ1-4, with 7 nucleotides matching TRBD1. Trimming at V came to 4 bases and at J to 4 bases, leaving 7 bases not matched to a gene. CDR1 and CDR2 (germline): SGDLS, YYNGEE. This CDR3 has 15 amino acids.

This clone has just one count. The chain joins TRBV5-4 to TRBJ2-7, with D possibly TRBD2 on 5 matching bases. CDR1 and CDR2 (germline): SGHNT, YYREEE (reference sequence). Trimming took off 0 bases at V and 4 bases at J, with 8 bases between the two ends. This CDR3 spans 13 amino acids. The CDR3 loop reads CASSLASGYEQYF. CDR3 bases: TGTGCCAGCAGCTTGGCCTCGGGGTACGAGCAGTACTTC.

The chain couples TRBV2 to TRBJ2-2, with a weak D call TRBD1 (6 bases). The CDR3 runs to 15 residues. The germline CDR1 and CDR2 sequences are SNHLY and FYNNEI. Trimming removed 2 bases from V and 0 bases from J, with 7 bases in between. This CDR3 reads CASSENRANTGELFF. Written as DNA, the CDR3 is TGTGCCAGCAGTGAAAACAGGGCGAACACCGGGGAGCTGTTTTTT.

This clone has a single count. This chain joins TRBV5-1 and TRBJ2-7; D ambiguous. Trimming pared 1 base from V and 5 bases from J, leaving 13 bases between. The CDR3 covers 14 residues. Germline V gene lookup returns CDR1 SGHRS and CDR2 YFSETQ. CDR3: CASSLNPGTHEQYF. The CDR3 bases are TGCGCCAGCAGCTTGAATCCGGGTACCCACGAGCAGTACTTC.